Following are 25 T cell receptor beta chains from one sample sequenced in a study of CD8+ T cells in alopecia areata. Reverse transcription of extracted RNA yielded cDNA, which provided the sequencing template. This table comes from immunoSEQ multiplex PCR, and its TCRdb copy is limited to in-frame clones, with some not included. Of approximately 280,000 clones detected, over 45% appear once; the ten largest clones hold about 1.8%. Treatment defined: oral pan-JAK inhibitor, 5-10 mg twice daily. The input for sequencing was CD4+ T cells sorted from blood, taken at week 24, from a patient treated with tofacitinib. The receptors stem from a human donor with alopecia areata.

V gene TRBV4-1 combines with J gene TRBJ2-7; 8 bases are shared with TRBD1. V lost 4 bases, J lost 8 bases, and 13 bases stayed unmatched. The germline V gene has CDR1 MGHRA and CDR2 YSYEKL. The CDR3 length is 15 residues. The CDR3 DNA sequence: TGCGCCAGCAGCCCCCCGGGGCGGACAGGGTGGAAGCAGTACTTC. Its translation is CASSPPGRTGWKQYF.

The gene calls are TRBV4-3 and TRBJ1-2; no reliable D call. Germline V gene lookup returns CDR1 LGHNA and CDR2 YSLEER. This CDR3 region has 12 residues. The ends were cut back, 3 bases at V and 6 bases at J, with 8 bases in the middle. CDR3 protein: CASSQGPDGYTF. For the CDR3, the DNA is TGCGCCAGCAGCCAGGGTCCAGATGGCTACACCTTC.

This chain joins TRBV20-1 and TRBJ1-1, with D unclear. The CDR3 runs to 11 residues. Germline V CDR1 and CDR2: DFQATT, SNEGSKA (reference sequence). The CDR3 spells CRLGRWGEAFF. The CDR3 nucleotides are TGCAGGCTAGGGAGGTGGGGAGAGGCTTTCTTT.

V and J are TRBV21-1 and TRBJ2-2. TRBV21-1 has pseudogene status. This CDR3 spans 14 amino acids. CDR3 in amino acids: CASSKVGDTGELFF. The CDR3 DNA reads TGTGCCAGCAGCAAAGTTGGCGACACCGGGGAGCTGTTTTTT.

V is TRBV2 and J is TRBJ2-1, with D possibly matching TRBD2 (6 bases). There are 11 residues in the CDR3. Germline CDR1 SNHLY, CDR2 FYNNEI. Trimming left V 7 bases short and J 10 bases short, with 11 bases between. In DNA, the CDR3 is TGTGCCAGCACCCCAACTAGCGAGCAGTTCTTC. It encodes CASTPTSEQFF.

The chain couples TRBV5-6 to TRBJ2-7; 12 nucleotides align to TRBD2. The length of the CDR3 is 15 residues. Germline V CDR1 and CDR2: SGHDT, YYEEEE. The V segment lost 4 bases and the J segment 1 base; nucleotides outside the gene matches: 3. CDR3 protein: CASSRTSGTSYEQYF. In nucleotides, the CDR3 is TGTGCCAGCAGCAGGACTAGCGGGACTTCCTACGAGCAGTACTTC. Full variable domain (rest looked up from reference TRBV5-6 and TRBJ2-7): DAGVTQSPTHLIKTRGQQVTLRCSPKSGHDTVSWYQQALGQGPQFIFQYYEEEERQRGNFPDRFSGHQFPNYSSELNVNALLLGDSALYLCASSRTSGTSYEQYFGPGTRLTVT.

V is TRBV29-1 and J is TRBJ1-2; D possibly corresponds to TRBD1 (5 bases). Trimming took off 4 bases at V and 8 bases at J, with 11 bases between the two ends. Germline V gene sequence: CDR1 SQVTM, CDR2 ANQGSEA. The CDR3 loop spans 11 amino acids. CDR3 in DNA: TGCAGCGTTGGGGAGAGGGGCGGCTACACCTTC. Protein sequence: CSVGERGGYTF.

The J gene is TRBJ1-3, the V gene TRBV29-1; a possible D gene is TRBD1 (5 bases). Trimming pared 3 bases from V and 0 bases from J, leaving 15 bases between. The CDR3 sequence is 16 residues long. Germline assignment: CDR1 SQVTM and CDR2 ANQGSEA. The CDR3 sequence: CSVEGPGMSSGNTIYF. CDR3 DNA sequence: TGCAGCGTTGAGGGGCCGGGAATGAGCTCTGGAAACACCATATATTTT.

CDR3 loop: CAWGFDRYEQYF. Here the CDR3 DNA reads TGTGCCTGGGGTTTCGACAGATACGAGCAGTACTTC. V gene TRBV30 combines with J gene TRBJ2-7; possibly TRBD1 for D (5 bases). V dropped 5 bases and J dropped 4 bases, with 12 bases sitting between them. Germline lookup yields CDR1 GTSNPN and CDR2 SVGIG (reference sequence). This CDR3 spans 12 amino acids.

CDR3 residues: CAWSVRQVGNTEAFF. For the CDR3, the DNA is TGTGCCTGGAGTGTCCGTCAGGTGGGGAACACTGAAGCTTTCTTT. This chain links TRBV30 with TRBJ1-1; no clear D gene. The length of the CDR3 is 15 residues. Deletions cut 0 bases from V and 1 base from J, with 12 bases between. The germline V gene encodes CDR1 GTSNPN and CDR2 SVGIG (reference sequence).

The J gene is TRBJ2-2, the V gene TRBV18; perhaps TRBD2 as D (6 bases). This CDR3 region has 15 residues. Trimming removed 1 base at V and 4 bases at J, with 10 bases between. In germline, CDR1 is KGHSH, CDR2 LQKENI. The DNA of the CDR3 is TGTGCCAGCTCACCACGCGGGACGAGCACCGGGGAGCTGTTTTTT. It codes for CASSPRGTSTGELFF.

The chain couples TRBV2 to TRBJ1-5, with D tentatively TRBD1 (5 bases). This CDR3 comprises 12 residues. V was trimmed by 4 bases and J by 7 bases, leaving 8 bases between them. CDR1 SNHLY and CDR2 FYNNEI come from the germline V gene. The CDR3 here is CASSGEGQPQHF. The CDR3 DNA follows: TGTGCCAGCAGTGGGGAGGGGCAGCCCCAGCATTTT.

The V and J genes are TRBV29-1 and TRBJ2-2, with D possibly called TRBD1 or TRBD2 (5 bases each). V shed 4 bases and J shed 2 bases, with 14 bases lying between them. Germline V lookup: CDR1 SQVTM, CDR2 ANQGSEA. This CDR3 is built from 15 residues. The chain's CDR3 is CSVVLGASNTGELFF. The CDR3 region has the DNA TGCAGCGTTGTACTCGGGGCCAGCAACACCGGGGAGCTGTTTTTT.

The J gene is TRBJ2-4, the V gene TRBV30, with TRBD1 matching 7 bases. This CDR3 contains 17 residues. V shed 0 bases, J shed 1 base, and the junction held 9 bases outside the gene matches. Germline lookup yields CDR1 GTSNPN and CDR2 SVGIG (reference sequence). The DNA for the CDR3 is TGTGCCTGGAGTGTACGGACAGGCCCACGGGCCAAAAACATTCAGTACTTC. Translation: CAWSVRTGPRAKNIQYF.

The chain is built from TRBV18 and TRBJ2-5; D might be TRBD1 or TRBD2, each matching 5 bases. This CDR3 is 12 amino acids long. Germline loops: CDR1 KGHSH, CDR2 LQKENI. V lost 3 bases and J lost 7, with 9 bases in between. The CDR3 here is CASSPERGTQYF. CDR3 sequence (DNA): TGTGCCAGCTCACCCGAGAGGGGGACCCAGTACTTC.

This clone was observed at least ten times. The junction does not match germline at one end; this may be a read error. The same CDR3 is also encoded by other DNA sequences in this sample. V and J are TRBV14 and TRBJ2-3; no firm D call. CDR3 length equals 13 residues. Per germline, CDR1 SGHDN and CDR2 FVKESK. Here the CDR3 reads CASSQAGTDTQYF. As DNA, the CDR3 is TGTGCCAGCAGTCAAGCAGGCACAGATACGCAGTATTTT.

This clone appeared a few times. Other DNA sequences from this sample encode an identical CDR3 as well. J is TRBJ1-1 and V is TRBV5-4; a possible D gene is TRBD1 (5 bases). Germline V CDR1 and CDR2: SGHNT, YYREEE (reference sequence). V lost 1 base and J lost 1, with 5 bases in between. CDR3 length equals 13 residues. The CDR3 sequence: CASSLTGNTEAFF. The CDR3 DNA follows: TGTGCCAGCAGCTTGACAGGGAACACTGAAGCTTTCTTT.

The CDR3 region has the DNA TGCAGCGTGTGGGGGGACACTGAAGCTTTCTTT. Translating it yields CSVWGDTEAFF. V and J are TRBV29-1 and TRBJ1-1; possible D gene TRBD1, 5 bases. V lost 6 bases, J lost 3 bases, and 8 bases lay in between. The CDR3 totals 11 residues. Germline values: CDR1 SQVTM, CDR2 ANQGSEA.

This chain connects TRBV7-9 to TRBJ2-4; 7 bases fit TRBD1. From germline, CDR1 is SEHNR and CDR2 FQNEAQ (reference sequence). Trimming cost V 3 bases and J 8 bases; bases outside gene matches: 7. This CDR3 spans 14 amino acids. CDR3 nucleotides: TGTGCCAGCAGCTTGGGGGACAGTTGGGACATTCAGTACTTC. Its translation: CASSLGDSWDIQYF.

A word on this clone: An end of the junction does not agree with germline; a read error may underlie this. The chain has TRBV6-5 and TRBJ2-1; 8 bases are shared with TRBD1. The CDR3 has 12 amino acids. Germline V lookup: CDR1 MNHEY, CDR2 SVGAGI. DNA of the CDR3: TGTGCCAGCAGTTACGACAGGGGCACTTTGGTCTTC. Amino acid sequence: CASSYDRGTLVF.

The chain employs TRBV11-2 and TRBJ2-1, with D tentatively TRBD1 (6 bases). CDR3 length: 17 residues. The ends were cut back, 0 bases at V and 0 bases at J, with 12 bases in the middle. In germline, CDR1 is SGHAT, CDR2 FQNNGV. CDR3 DNA: TGTGCCAGCAGCTTAGAGATCTTAGGGGGCTCCTACAATGAGCAGTTCTTC. It specifies CASSLEILGGSYNEQFF. The whole variable domain, remainder taken from reference TRBV11-2 and TRBJ2-1, is EAGVAQSPRYKIIEKRQSVAFWCNPISGHATLYWYQQILGQGPKLLIQFQNNGVVDDSQLPKDRFSAERLKGVDSTLKIQPAKLEDSAVYLCASSLEILGGSYNEQFFGPGTRLTVL.

The chain employs TRBV30 and TRBJ2-7; 9 bases match TRBD1. This CDR3 comprises 14 residues. J gave up 5 bases and V 3 bases, and 8 bases lay outside the gene matches. In germline, CDR1 is GTSNPN, CDR2 SVGIG (reference sequence). Here the CDR3 DNA reads TGTGCCTGGAGCTTCGGGACAGGGATTCACGAGCAGTACTTC. As protein: CAWSFGTGIHEQYF.

The chain joins TRBV30 to TRBJ1-6; tentatively, D is TRBD1 (6 bases). Trimming shortened V by 0 bases and J by 6 bases, and 6 bases separated the two germline ends. Germline V gene lookup returns CDR1 GTSNPN and CDR2 SVGIG (reference sequence). The CDR3 consists of 13 residues. CDR3 coding DNA: TGTGCCTGGAGTGTACAGGGTAATTCACCCCTCCACTTT. Protein product: CAWSVQGNSPLHF.

V gene TRBV30 combines with J gene TRBJ1-2; TRBD1 is a possible D gene (5 bases). V lost 0 bases to trimming and J lost 7 bases, with 21 bases between them. This CDR3 spans 16 amino acids. Germline CDR1 GTSNPN, CDR2 SVGIG (reference sequence). CDR3 loop: CAWSVATARLGAGYTF. DNA for the CDR3: TGTGCCTGGAGTGTAGCCACAGCTCGCCTAGGGGCTGGCTACACCTTC.

This clone was picked up a small number of times. The chain recombines TRBV28 with TRBJ2-1; D uncertain. Looked up from germline, CDR1 is MDHEN and CDR2 is SYDVKM. V shed 7 bases and J shed 10 bases, with 11 bases lying between them. The CDR3 runs 11 residues. CDR3 amino acids: CASIQVGEQFF. CDR3 nucleotide sequence: TGTGCCAGCATCCAGGTTGGGGAGCAGTTCTTC.